This T cell receptor (beta chain) was sequenced during a study of blood T cell repertoires in COVID-19. At the level of the study: Samples taken during acute and convalescent COVID-19 were collected in the United States, Italy and Spain. From T cells, B-cell-depleted T cells, or PBMCs came the material, which was cDNA or gDNA.

Per the original methods: Reference gene primers were amplified, and this amplification served to estimate nucleated cell counts. Sequencing used immunoSEQ multiplex PCR; TCRdb keeps in-frame clones, though not all of them. That table furnishes V, J and clone size, whereas the DNA furnished D and trimming. Among 130,000 to 150,000 clones listed, roughly 89% were seen once. The source material was peripheral blood. The clonotype comes from a woman aged 50 to 60 with active or convalescent COVID-19.

In nucleotides, the CDR3 is TGTGCCTCCGAGGGACTAGCAATCTTCAATGAGCAGTTCTTC. As protein: CASEGLAIFNEQFF. This sequence joins TRBV7-9 and TRBJ2-1; 9 bases align to TRBD2. The V gene end was trimmed by 11 bases and the J gene end by 6 bases; junction bases not matched to a gene: 11. Per the germline V gene, CDR1 is SEHNR and CDR2 is FQNEAQ (reference sequence). The CDR3 contains 14 residues.